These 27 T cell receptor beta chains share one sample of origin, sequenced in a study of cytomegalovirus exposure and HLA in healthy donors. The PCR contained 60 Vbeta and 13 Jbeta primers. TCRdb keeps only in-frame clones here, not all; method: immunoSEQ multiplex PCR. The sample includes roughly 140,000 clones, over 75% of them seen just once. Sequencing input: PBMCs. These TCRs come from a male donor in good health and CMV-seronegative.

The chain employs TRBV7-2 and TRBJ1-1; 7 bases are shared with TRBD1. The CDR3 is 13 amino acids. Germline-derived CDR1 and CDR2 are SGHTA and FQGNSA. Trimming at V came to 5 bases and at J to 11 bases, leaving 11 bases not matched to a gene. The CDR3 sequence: CASSQTGAARAFF. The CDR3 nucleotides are TGTGCCAGCAGCCAAACAGGGGCCGCCAGGGCTTTCTTT.

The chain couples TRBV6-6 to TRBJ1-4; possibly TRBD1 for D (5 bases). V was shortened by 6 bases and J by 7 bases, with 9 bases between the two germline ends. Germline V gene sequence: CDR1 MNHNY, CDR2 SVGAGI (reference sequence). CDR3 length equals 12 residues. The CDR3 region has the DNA TGTGCCAGCAGCCCTCAGGGTGAAAAACTGTTTTTT. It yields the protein CASSPQGEKLFF.

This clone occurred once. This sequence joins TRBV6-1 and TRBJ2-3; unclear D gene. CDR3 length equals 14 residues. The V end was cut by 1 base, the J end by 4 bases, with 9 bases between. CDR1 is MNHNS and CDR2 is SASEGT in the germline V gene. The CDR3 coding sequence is TGTGCCAGCAGTGAAGGTGTATGGCCAGATACGCAGTATTTT. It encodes CASSEGVWPDTQYF.

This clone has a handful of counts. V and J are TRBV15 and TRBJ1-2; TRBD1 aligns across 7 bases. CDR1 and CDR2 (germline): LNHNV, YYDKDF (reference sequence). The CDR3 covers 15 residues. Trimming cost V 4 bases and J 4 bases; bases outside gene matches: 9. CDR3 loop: CATSTGTVLLYGYTF. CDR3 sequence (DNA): TGTGCCACCAGCACCGGGACAGTATTGCTCTATGGCTACACCTTC. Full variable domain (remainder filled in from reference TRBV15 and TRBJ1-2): DAMVIQNPRYQVTQFGKPVTLSCSQTLNHNVMYWYQQKSSQAPKLLFHYYDKDFNNEADTPDNFQSRRPNTSFCFLDIRSPGLGDTAMYLCATSTGTVLLYGYTFGSGTRLTVV.

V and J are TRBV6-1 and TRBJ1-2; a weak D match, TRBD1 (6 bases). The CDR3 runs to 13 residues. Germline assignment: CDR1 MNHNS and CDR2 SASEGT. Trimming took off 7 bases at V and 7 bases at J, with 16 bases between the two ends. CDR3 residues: CASNPGGALGYTF. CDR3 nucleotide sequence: TGTGCCAGCAACCCGGGGGGGGCGCTTGGCTACACCTTC.

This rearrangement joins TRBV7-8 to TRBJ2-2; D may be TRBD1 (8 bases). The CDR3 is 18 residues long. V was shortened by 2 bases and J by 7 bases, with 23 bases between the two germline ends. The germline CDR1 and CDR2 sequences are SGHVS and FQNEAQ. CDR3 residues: CASSLFSLAGGGGGELFF. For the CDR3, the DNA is TGTGCCAGCAGCTTATTTTCCCTGGCAGGGGGCGGGGGCGGGGAGCTGTTTTTT.

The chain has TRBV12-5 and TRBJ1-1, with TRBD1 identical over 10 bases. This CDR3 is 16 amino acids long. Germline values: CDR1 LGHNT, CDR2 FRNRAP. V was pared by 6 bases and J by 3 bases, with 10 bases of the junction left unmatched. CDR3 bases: TGTGCTAGTGGCCCTGGACAGGGGGGGTGGGACACTGAAGCTTTCTTT. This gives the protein CASGPGQGGWDTEAFF.

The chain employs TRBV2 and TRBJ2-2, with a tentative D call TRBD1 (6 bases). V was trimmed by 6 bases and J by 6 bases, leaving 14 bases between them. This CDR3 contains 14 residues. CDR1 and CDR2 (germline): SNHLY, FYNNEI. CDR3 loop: CASRFSGVAGELFF. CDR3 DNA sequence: TGTGCCAGCAGATTCTCAGGGGTAGCCGGGGAGCTGTTTTTT.

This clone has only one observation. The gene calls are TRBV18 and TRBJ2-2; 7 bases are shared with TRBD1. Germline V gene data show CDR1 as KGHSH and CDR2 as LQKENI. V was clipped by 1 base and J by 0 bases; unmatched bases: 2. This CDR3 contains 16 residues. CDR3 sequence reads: CASSPLQGANTGELFF. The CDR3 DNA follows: TGTGCCAGCTCACCACTTCAGGGGGCGAACACCGGGGAGCTGTTTTTT.

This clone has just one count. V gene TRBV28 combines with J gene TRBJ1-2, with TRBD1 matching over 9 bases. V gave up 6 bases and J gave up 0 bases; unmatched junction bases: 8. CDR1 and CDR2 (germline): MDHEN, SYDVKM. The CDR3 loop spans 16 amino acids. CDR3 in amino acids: CASSLGQGIANYGYTF. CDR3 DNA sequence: TGTGCCAGCAGCCTTGGACAGGGGATAGCTAACTATGGCTACACCTTC.

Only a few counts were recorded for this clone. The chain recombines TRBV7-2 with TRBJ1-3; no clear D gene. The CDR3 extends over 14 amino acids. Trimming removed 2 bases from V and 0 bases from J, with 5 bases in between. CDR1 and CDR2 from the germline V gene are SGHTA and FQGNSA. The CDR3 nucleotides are TGTGCCAGCAGCTTAACTCTCTCTGGAAACACCATATATTTT. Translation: CASSLTLSGNTIYF.

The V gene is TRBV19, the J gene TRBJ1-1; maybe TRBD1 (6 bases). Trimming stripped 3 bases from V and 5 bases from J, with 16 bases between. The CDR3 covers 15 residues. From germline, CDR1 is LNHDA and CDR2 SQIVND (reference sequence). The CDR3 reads CASSIRSQGRTEAFF. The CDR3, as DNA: TGTGCCAGTAGTATCAGGAGCCAGGGGAGAACTGAAGCTTTCTTT.

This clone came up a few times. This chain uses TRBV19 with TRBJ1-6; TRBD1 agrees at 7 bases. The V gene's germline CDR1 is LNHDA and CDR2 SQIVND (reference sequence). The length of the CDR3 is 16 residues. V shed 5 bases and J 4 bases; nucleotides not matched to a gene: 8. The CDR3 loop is CASSPRTGRYNSPLHF. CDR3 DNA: TGTGCCAGTAGTCCGCGGACAGGACGGTATAATTCACCCCTCCACTTT.

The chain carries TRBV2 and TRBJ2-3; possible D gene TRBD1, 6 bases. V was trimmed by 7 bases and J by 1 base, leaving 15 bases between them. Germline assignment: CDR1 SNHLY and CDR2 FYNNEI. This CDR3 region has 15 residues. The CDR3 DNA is TGTGCCAGCACTCCAGGGGTCACGGGCACAGATACGCAGTATTTT. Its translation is CASTPGVTGTDTQYF.

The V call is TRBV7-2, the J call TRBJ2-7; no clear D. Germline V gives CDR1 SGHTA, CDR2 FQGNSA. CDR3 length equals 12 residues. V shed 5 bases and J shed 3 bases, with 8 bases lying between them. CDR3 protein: CASSPNGYEQYF. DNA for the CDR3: TGTGCCAGCAGCCCAAACGGCTACGAGCAGTACTTC.

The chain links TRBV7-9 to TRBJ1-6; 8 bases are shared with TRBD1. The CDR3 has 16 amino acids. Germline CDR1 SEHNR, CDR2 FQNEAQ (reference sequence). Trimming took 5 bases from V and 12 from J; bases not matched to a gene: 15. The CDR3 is CASSAADRGPWGPLHF. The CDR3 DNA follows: TGTGCCAGCAGCGCGGCCGACAGGGGCCCGTGGGGACCCCTCCACTTT.

The CDR3 DNA is TGTGCCAGCAGCTTGAGACTAGCGGGAAGCACAGATACGCAGTATTTT. It codes for CASSLRLAGSTDTQYF. V gene TRBV5-4 combines with J gene TRBJ2-3, with TRBD2 matching 11 bases. In germline, CDR1 is SGHNT, CDR2 YYREEE (reference sequence). With 1 base clipped from V and 0 bases from J, the junction kept 1 base outside the gene matches. The CDR3 totals 16 residues.

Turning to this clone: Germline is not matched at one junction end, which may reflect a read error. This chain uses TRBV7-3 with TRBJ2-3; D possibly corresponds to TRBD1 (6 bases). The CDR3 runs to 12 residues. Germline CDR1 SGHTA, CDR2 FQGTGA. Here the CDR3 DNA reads TGTGCCAGCAGCGCCTCCGTTGGGGGCATGCATTTT. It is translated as CASSASVGGMHF.

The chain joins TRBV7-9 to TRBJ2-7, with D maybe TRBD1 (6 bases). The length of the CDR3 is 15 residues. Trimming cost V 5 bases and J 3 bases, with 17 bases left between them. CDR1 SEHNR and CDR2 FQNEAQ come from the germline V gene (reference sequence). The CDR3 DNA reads TGTGCCAGCAGCCCGGCGGCAGGGGCGATCTACGAGCAGTACTTC. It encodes CASSPAAGAIYEQYF.

The CDR3: CASSLLSRDKSYQETQYF. The CDR3 DNA reads as TGTGCCAGCAGTTTACTCTCCAGGGACAAATCGTACCAAGAGACCCAGTACTTC. V and J are TRBV7-9 and TRBJ2-5, with D possibly matching TRBD1 (6 bases). The germline CDR1 and CDR2 sequences are SEHNR and FQNEAQ (reference sequence). Trimming removed 6 bases from V and 0 bases from J, with 23 bases in between. The CDR3 spans 18 residues.

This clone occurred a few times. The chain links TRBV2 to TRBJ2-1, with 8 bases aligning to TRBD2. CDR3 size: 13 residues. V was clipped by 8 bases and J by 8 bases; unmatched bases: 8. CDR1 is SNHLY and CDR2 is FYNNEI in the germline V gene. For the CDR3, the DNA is TGTGCCAGCCAGACTAGCGCGCGTGATGAGCAGTTCTTC. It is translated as CASQTSARDEQFF.

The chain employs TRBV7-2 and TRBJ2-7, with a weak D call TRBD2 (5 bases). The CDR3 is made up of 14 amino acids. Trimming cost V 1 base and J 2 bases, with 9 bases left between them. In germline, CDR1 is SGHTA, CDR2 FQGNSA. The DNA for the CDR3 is TGTGCCAGCAGCTTAGAGGTGGGAGCCTACGAGCAGTACTTC. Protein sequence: CASSLEVGAYEQYF.

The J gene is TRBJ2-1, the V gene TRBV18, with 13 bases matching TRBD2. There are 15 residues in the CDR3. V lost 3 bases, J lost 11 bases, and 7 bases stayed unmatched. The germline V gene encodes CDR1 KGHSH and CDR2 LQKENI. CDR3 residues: CASSPPGLAGLKQFF. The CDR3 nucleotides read TGTGCCAGCTCACCTCCGGGACTAGCGGGGCTTAAGCAGTTCTTC.

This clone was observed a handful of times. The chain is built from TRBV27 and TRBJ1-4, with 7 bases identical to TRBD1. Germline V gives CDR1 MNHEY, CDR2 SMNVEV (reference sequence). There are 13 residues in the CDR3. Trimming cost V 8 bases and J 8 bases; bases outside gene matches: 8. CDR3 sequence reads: CASSSTGKEKLFF. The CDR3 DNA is TGTGCCAGCTCCTCGACAGGGAAGGAAAAACTGTTTTTT.

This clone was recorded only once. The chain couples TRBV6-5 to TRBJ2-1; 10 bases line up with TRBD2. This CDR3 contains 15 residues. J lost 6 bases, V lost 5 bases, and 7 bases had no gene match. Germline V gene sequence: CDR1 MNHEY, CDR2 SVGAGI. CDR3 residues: CASSTLAGVGNEQFF. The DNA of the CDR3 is TGTGCCAGCAGTACGCTAGCGGGAGTCGGCAATGAGCAGTTCTTC.

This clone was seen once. The CDR3 DNA reads TGCGCCAGCAGCCAAGAGCAGGGTCGTTCCTACGAGCAGTACTTC. Translated, it gives CASSQEQGRSYEQYF. The genes are TRBV4-3 and TRBJ2-7, with D tentatively TRBD1 (5 bases). Per the germline V gene, CDR1 is LGHNA and CDR2 is YSLEER. Trimming removed 0 bases at V and 1 base at J, with 10 bases between. The CDR3 has 15 amino acids.

In nucleotides, the CDR3 is TGTGCCAGCAGTGAAATCGGCGGGTTGAACACTGAAGCTTTCTTT. Amino acid sequence: CASSEIGGLNTEAFF. This rearrangement joins TRBV6-1 to TRBJ1-1; D not resolved. This CDR3 has 15 residues. V was shortened by 2 bases and J by 0 bases, with 10 bases between the two germline ends. Germline lookup yields CDR1 MNHNS and CDR2 SASEGT.